This TCR beta chain was sequenced for a study of cytomegalovirus exposure and HLA in healthy donors. PCR used 60 Vbeta primers and 13 Jbeta primers. Repertoires were generated with immunoSEQ multiplex PCR, while TCRdb's copy carries only in-frame clones and drops some. The profile shows approximately 110,000 clones, 80% of them singletons. The CDR3 contains 11 residues. Deletions cut 4 bases from V and 5 bases from J, with 6 bases between. CDR1 SGHRS and CDR2 YFSETQ come from the germline V gene. Specimen: PBMCs. The TCR was taken from a middle-aged man in good health and CMV-seronegative. This chain links TRBV5-1 with TRBJ2-5; D uncertain. This CDR3 is CASSLEETQYF. CDR3 nucleotide sequence: TGCGCCAGCAGCCTAGAGGAGACCCAGTACTTC.